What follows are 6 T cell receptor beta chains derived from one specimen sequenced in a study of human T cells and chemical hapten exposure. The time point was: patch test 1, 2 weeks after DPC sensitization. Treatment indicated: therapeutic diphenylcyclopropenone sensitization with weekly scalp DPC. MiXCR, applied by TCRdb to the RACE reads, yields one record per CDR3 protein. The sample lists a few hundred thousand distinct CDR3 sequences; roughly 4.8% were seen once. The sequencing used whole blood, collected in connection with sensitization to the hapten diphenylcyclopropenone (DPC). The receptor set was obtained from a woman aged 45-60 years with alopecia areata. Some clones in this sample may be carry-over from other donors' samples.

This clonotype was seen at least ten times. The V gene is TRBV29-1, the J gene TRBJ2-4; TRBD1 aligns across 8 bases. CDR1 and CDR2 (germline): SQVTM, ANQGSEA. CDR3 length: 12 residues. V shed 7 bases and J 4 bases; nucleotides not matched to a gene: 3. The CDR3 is CSAGTGKNIQYF. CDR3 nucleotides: TGCAGCGCCGGGACAGGAAAAAACATTCAGTACTTC.

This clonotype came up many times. The CDR3 coding sequence is TGTGCCAGCAGCTCTCCGACAGGGGAACCCTACGAGCAGTACTTC. Protein product: CASSSPTGEPYEQYF. The V gene is TRBV5-4, the J gene TRBJ2-7; 8 bases align to TRBD1. The junction had 7 bases not matched to a gene; V was cut back by 3 bases and J by 2 bases. The germline gives CDR1 SGHNT, CDR2 YYREEE (reference sequence). This CDR3 region has 15 residues.

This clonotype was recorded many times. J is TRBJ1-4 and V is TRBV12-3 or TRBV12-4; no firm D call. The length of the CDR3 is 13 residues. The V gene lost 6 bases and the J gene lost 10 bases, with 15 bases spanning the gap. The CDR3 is CASSLRARGKLFF. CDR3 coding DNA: TGTGCCAGCAGCCTCCGGGCACGAGGAAAACTGTTTTTT.

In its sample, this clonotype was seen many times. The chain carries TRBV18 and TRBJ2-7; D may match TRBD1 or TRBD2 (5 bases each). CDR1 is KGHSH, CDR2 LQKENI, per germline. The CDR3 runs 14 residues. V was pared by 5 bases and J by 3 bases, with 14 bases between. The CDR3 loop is CASSGTGTSYEQYF. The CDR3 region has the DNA TGTGCCAGCTCAGGGACCGGGACCAGCTACGAGCAGTACTTC.

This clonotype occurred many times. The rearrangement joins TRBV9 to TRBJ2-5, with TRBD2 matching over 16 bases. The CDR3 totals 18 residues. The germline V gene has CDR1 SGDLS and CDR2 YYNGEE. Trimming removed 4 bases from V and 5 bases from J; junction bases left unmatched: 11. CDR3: CASSPSGTSGGAGETQYF. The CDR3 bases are TGTGCCAGCAGCCCCAGCGGGACTAGCGGGGGGGCCGGGGAGACCCAGTACTTC.

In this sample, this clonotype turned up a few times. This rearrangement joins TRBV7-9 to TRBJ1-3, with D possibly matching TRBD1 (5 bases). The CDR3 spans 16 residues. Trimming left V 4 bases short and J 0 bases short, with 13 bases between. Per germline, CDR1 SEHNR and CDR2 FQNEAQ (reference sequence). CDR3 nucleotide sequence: TGTGCCAGCAGCTCCTCCGGACAACTCTCTGGAAACACCATATATTTT. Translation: CASSSSGQLSGNTIYF.